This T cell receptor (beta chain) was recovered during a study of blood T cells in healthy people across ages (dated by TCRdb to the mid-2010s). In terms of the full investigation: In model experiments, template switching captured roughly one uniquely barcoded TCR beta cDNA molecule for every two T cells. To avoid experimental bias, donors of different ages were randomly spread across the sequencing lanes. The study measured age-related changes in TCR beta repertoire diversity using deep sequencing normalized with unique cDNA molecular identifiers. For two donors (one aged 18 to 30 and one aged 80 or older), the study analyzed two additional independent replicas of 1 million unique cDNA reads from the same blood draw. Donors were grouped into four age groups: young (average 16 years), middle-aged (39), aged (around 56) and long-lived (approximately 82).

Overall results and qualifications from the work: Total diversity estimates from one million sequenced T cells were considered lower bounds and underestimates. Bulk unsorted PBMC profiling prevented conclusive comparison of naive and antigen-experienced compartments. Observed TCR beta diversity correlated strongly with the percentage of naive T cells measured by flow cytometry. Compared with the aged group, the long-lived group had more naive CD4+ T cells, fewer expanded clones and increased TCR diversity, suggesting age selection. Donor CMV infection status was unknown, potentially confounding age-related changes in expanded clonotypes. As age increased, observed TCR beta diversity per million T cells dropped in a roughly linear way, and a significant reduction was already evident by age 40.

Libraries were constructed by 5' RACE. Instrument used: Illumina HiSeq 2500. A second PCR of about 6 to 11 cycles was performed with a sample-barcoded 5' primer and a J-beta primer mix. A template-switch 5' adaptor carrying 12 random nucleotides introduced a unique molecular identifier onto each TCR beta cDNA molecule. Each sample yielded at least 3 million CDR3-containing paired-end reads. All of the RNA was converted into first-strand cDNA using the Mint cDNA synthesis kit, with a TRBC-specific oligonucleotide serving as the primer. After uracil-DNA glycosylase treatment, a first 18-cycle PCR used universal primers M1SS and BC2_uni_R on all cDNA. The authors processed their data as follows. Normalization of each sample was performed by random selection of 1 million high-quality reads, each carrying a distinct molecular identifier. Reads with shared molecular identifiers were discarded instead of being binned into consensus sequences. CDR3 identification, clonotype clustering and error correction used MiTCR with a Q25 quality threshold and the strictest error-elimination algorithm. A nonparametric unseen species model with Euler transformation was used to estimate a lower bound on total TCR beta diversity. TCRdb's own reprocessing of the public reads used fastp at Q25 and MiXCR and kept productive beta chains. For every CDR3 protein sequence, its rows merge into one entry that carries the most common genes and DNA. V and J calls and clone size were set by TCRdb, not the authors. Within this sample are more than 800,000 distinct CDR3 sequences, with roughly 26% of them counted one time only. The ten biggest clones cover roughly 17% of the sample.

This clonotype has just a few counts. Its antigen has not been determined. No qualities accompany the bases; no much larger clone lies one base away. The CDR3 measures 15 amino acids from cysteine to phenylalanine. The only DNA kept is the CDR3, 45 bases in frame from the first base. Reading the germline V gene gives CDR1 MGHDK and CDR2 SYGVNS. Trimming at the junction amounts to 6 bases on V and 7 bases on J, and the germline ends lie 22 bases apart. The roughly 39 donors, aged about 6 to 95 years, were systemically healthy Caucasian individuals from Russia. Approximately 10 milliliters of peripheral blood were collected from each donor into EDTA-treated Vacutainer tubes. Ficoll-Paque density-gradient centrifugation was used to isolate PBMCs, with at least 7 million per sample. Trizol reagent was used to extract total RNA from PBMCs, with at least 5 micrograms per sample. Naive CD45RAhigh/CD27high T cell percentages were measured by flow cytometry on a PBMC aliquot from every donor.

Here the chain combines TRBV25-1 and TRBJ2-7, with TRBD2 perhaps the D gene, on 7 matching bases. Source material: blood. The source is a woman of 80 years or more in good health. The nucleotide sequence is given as TGTGCCAGCAGGAAGGGGGGGAAGACCTACAATGAGCAGTACTTC. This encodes CASRKGGKTYNEQYF.